This is a list of T cell receptor beta chains from one sample in a study of regulatory T cells in long-lasting Graves disease. TCRdb re-derived calls from the multiplex PCR reads in MiXCR, one entry per CDR3 protein. The sample lists fewer than 650,000 distinct CDR3 sequences, around 15% occurring once. These records were also assigned to another study, of T cells in Graves' hyperthyroidism and ophthalmopathy.

The sample in question was peripheral blood mononuclear cells (PBMCs), obtained at new diagnosis, from a patient treated with antithyroid drugs. The origin of the receptors is a young man with Graves disease. Both conserved end residues are part of each CDR3.

>TRBV12-3/TRBV12-4|TRBJ2-1
CASSLVASGNEQFF
>TRBV5-1|TRBJ2-2
CASSEKTSGSYGELFF
>TRBV12-3/TRBV12-4|TRBJ1-3
CASSLSSGGNTIYF
>TRBV10-1|TRBJ1-2
CASSSGQGALYGYTF
>TRBV29-1|TRBJ1-5
CSVLDRNNQPQHF
>TRBV6-5|TRBJ2-7
CASSYQELAGGGYEQYF
>TRBV5-4|TRBJ2-5
CASSSPRGDETQYF
>TRBV9|TRBJ2-3
CASSVDVYSGSADTQYF
>TRBV11-2|TRBJ2-3
CASSSGLAGGRTDTQYF
>TRBV11-3|TRBJ2-7
CASSLTGTDNYEQYF
>TRBV15|TRBJ2-7
CATSRENYEQYF
>TRBV12-3/TRBV12-4|TRBJ2-7
CASSLKRTSGNYEQYF
>TRBV20-1|TRBJ1-2
CSATPGTGNGYTF
>TRBV7-9|TRBJ2-1
CASSLVDYPRYNEQFF
>TRBV7-8|TRBJ2-2
CASSPRAPGELVGELFF
>TRBV6-1|TRBJ2-7
CASRRRDREVEQYF
>TRBV6-1|TRBJ2-2
CASTRDFAGDTGELFF
>TRBV28|TRBJ1-5
CASSARGPQPQHF
>TRBV7-8|TRBJ2-3
CASTTTGGTDTQYF
>TRBV7-2|TRBJ2-4
CASSLVRDIQYF
>TRBV7-9|TRBJ2-5
CASSFLPLTLLAGEETQYF
>TRBV12-3/TRBV12-4|TRBJ1-1
CASSLMRTEAFF
>TRBV2|TRBJ1-2
CASSSGLIYGYTF
>TRBV9|TRBJ2-1
CASSGLAGTSYNEQFF